This passage covers 29 T cell receptor beta chains from one sample sequenced in a study of regulatory T cells in long-lasting Graves disease. Construction of TCR beta libraries relied on iRepertoire HTBI primers and on Arm-PCR targeting CDR3 regions. MiXCR was run by TCRdb on the multiplex PCR reads, yielding one entry per CDR3 protein. The repertoire holds about 500,000 distinct CDR3 sequences, with about 12% as singletons. Documented time point: newly diagnosed GD, antithyroid drugs for less than 3 months. Extracted RNA from PBMCs served as the source of the TCR library. These records were also assigned to another study, of T cells in Graves' hyperthyroidism and ophthalmopathy.

The input for sequencing was peripheral blood mononuclear cells (PBMCs), taken at new diagnosis, from a patient treated with antithyroid drugs. All receptors derive from a woman aged 25 to 39 with Graves disease.

In its sample, this clonotype was seen many times. The chain recombines TRBV28 with TRBJ1-3; no firm D call. The ends were cut back, 5 bases at V and 4 bases at J, with 15 bases in the middle. The germline V gene has CDR1 MDHEN and CDR2 SYDVKM. The CDR3 is made up of 15 amino acids. The CDR3 loop is CASSPPTALGNTIYF. The CDR3, as DNA: TGTGCCAGCAGTCCCCCCACGGCTCTCGGAAACACCATATATTTT.

This clonotype turned up a few times. A read error may be the cause here, since a much bigger clone is one base away. V and J are TRBV27 and TRBJ2-1; tentative D call: TRBD1 (5 bases). The germline CDR1 and CDR2 sequences are MNHEY and SMNVEV (reference sequence). This CDR3 has 15 residues. The CDR3 nucleotides are TGTGTCAGCAGTTTTCAGGGTGCGGATTGGAATGAGCAGTTCTTC. Translated: CVSSFQGADWNEQFF.

This clonotype was detected ten times or more. The chain employs TRBV7-8 and TRBJ2-7, with 8 positions matching TRBD1. The CDR3 is made up of 16 amino acids. The V segment lost 4 bases and the J segment 3 bases; nucleotides outside the gene matches: 11. Germline V gene data show CDR1 as SGHVS and CDR2 as FQNEAQ. The CDR3, as DNA: TGTGCCAGCAGCTCTGGACAGGGCGATCGAGGCTACGAGCAGTACTTC. It is translated as CASSSGQGDRGYEQYF.

This clonotype was seen a few times. DNA for the CDR3: TGTGCCAGCAGCTTAGACGTCGGGATGGGTCAGCCCCAGCATTTT. Residues: CASSLDVGMGQPQHF. The J gene is TRBJ1-5, the V gene TRBV7-8; D not resolved. The CDR3 loop spans 15 amino acids. Germline CDR1 and CDR2: SGHVS and FQNEAQ. Trimming cost V 1 base and J 6 bases, with 13 bases left between them.

The genes are TRBV5-5 and TRBJ2-3; D assignment may be TRBD1 or TRBD2 (5 bases each). The CDR3 sequence is 16 residues long. Trimming removed 4 bases from V and 1 base from J, with 16 bases in between. CDR1 and CDR2 (germline): SGHKS, YYEKEE (reference sequence). CDR3 bases: TGTGCCAGCAGCCGTTGGGGCGGGCCCCGCACAGATACGCAGTATTTT. Translated: CASSRWGGPRTDTQYF.

In this sample, this clonotype turned up many times. This chain connects TRBV20-1 to TRBJ2-7; tentative D call: TRBD2 (5 bases). V was trimmed by 5 bases and J by 2 bases, leaving 10 bases between them. The length of the CDR3 is 12 residues. Germline-derived CDR1 and CDR2 are DFQATT and SNEGSKA (reference sequence). CDR3 loop: CSARTGTYEQYF. The CDR3 DNA reads TGCAGTGCTCGGACTGGAACCTACGAGCAGTACTTC.

Many counts were recorded for this clonotype. As DNA, the CDR3 is TGTGCCAGCACCTTTCGGGCAGTCATCACAGATACGCAGTATTTT. This translates into CASTFRAVITDTQYF. The J gene is TRBJ2-3, the V gene TRBV13; D is unresolved. Germline lookup yields CDR1 PRHDT and CDR2 FYEKMQ (reference sequence). The V gene lost 7 bases and the J gene lost 2 bases, with 16 bases spanning the gap. The CDR3 length is 15 residues.

This clonotype showed up many times. The genes are TRBV11-2 and TRBJ2-7; no definite D call. CDR1 and CDR2 from the germline V gene are SGHAT and FQNNGV. The CDR3 covers 13 residues. The ends were cut back, 1 base at V and 3 bases at J, with 7 bases in the middle. CDR3 loop: CASSLVNHYEQYF. The CDR3 nucleotides read TGTGCCAGCAGCTTAGTCAATCACTACGAGCAGTACTTC.

This chain connects TRBV4-2 to TRBJ2-3, with 9 bases that match TRBD1. The CDR3 extends over 18 amino acids. The J segment lost 4 bases and the V segment lost 2 bases, leaving 13 bases of the junction unmatched. Per germline, CDR1 LGHNA and CDR2 YNFKEQ. CDR3 residues: CASSQPPTGTGLSDTQYF. CDR3 bases: TGTGCCAGCAGCCAACCTCCAACCGGGACAGGGCTTTCAGATACGCAGTATTTT.

This clonotype appeared a few times. The genes are TRBV19 and TRBJ1-5; D may be TRBD1 (6 bases). The ends were cut back, 3 bases at V and 0 bases at J, with 12 bases in the middle. In germline, CDR1 is LNHDA, CDR2 SQIVND (reference sequence). This CDR3 spans 16 amino acids. This CDR3 is CASSIWDTYSNQPQHF. CDR3 bases: TGTGCCAGTAGTATCTGGGACACCTATAGCAATCAGCCCCAGCATTTT.

This clonotype was observed many times. The rearrangement joins TRBV9 to TRBJ2-7; D is possibly TRBD1 or TRBD2 (5 bases each). Germline CDR1 reads SGDLS; CDR2 reads YYNGEE. V lost 0 bases to trimming and J lost 4 bases, with 11 bases between them. CDR3 size: 14 residues. CDR3 in DNA: TGTGCCAGCAGCGTAGTCGACAGAGGGTACGAGCAGTACTTC. This gives the protein CASSVVDRGYEQYF.

This clonotype was counted ten times or more. The chain uses TRBV5-1 and TRBJ1-1, with TRBD1 matching over 7 bases. With V trimmed by 4 bases and J by 3 bases, 12 bases remained unmatched. This CDR3 has 16 residues. Germline V lookup: CDR1 SGHRS, CDR2 YFSETQ. CDR3 in amino acids: CASSPGQARAYTEAFF. CDR3 sequence (DNA): TGCGCCAGCAGCCCCGGACAGGCGAGGGCCTACACTGAAGCTTTCTTT. The variable domain in full, with the rest retrieved from reference TRBV5-1 and TRBJ1-1, is KAGVTQTPRYLIKTRGQQVTLSCSPISGHRSVSWYQQTPGQGLQFLFEYFSETQRNKGNFPGRFSGRQFSNSRSEMNVSTLELGDSALYLCASSPGQARAYTEAFFGQGTRLTVV.

V is TRBV20-1 and J is TRBJ2-7, with 7 bases matching TRBD1. The germline V gene has CDR1 DFQATT and CDR2 SNEGSKA (reference sequence). The CDR3 runs to 14 residues. The junction had 6 bases not matched to a gene; V was cut back by 2 bases and J by 2 bases. The CDR3 sequence is CSARRDSSTYEQYF. DNA for the CDR3: TGCAGTGCTAGAAGGGACAGTTCTACCTACGAGCAGTACTTC.

This clonotype has a count of ten or more. The rearrangement uses TRBV2 and TRBJ2-7, with TRBD1 as a possible D gene (6 bases). Germline V CDR1 and CDR2: SNHLY, FYNNEI. V dropped 5 bases and J dropped 2 bases, with 13 bases sitting between them. The CDR3 extends over 14 amino acids. In DNA form, the CDR3 reads TGTGCCAGCAGTATCCGGCAGGGGCCCTACGAGCAGTACTTC. Translation: CASSIRQGPYEQYF.

This clonotype was counted only a few times. The chain is built from TRBV7-2 and TRBJ2-1; possible D gene TRBD1, 6 bases. Germline lookup yields CDR1 SGHTA and CDR2 FQGNSA. The V end lost 0 bases, the J end lost 0 bases, and 9 bases lay between the germline ends. This CDR3 contains 16 residues. CDR3 sequence (DNA): TGTGCCAGCAGCTTAGCAGCAGGGGCCTCCTACAATGAGCAGTTCTTC. Encoded protein: CASSLAAGASYNEQFF. The full variable domain, completed using reference TRBV7-2 and TRBJ2-1, is GAGVSQSPSNKVTEKGKDVELRCDPISGHTALYWYRQSLGQGLEFLIYFQGNSAPDKSGLPSDRFSAERTGGSVSTLTIQRTQQEDSAVYLCASSLAAGASYNEQFFGPGTRLTVL.

V and J are TRBV7-3 and TRBJ2-5; D is tentatively TRBD1 or TRBD2 (5 bases each). The V end was cut by 5 bases, the J end by 3 bases, with 13 bases between. The length of the CDR3 is 14 residues. The germline CDR1 and CDR2 sequences are SGHTA and FQGTGA. This CDR3 reads CASSRGPNEETQYF. The CDR3 nucleotides are TGTGCCAGCAGCCGGGGACCCAACGAAGAGACCCAGTACTTC.

This clonotype has ten or more counts. This chain joins TRBV5-1 and TRBJ2-7; D ambiguous. The CDR3 extends over 15 amino acids. Germline CDR1 is SGHRS and CDR2 is YFSETQ. V gave up 4 bases and J gave up 5 bases, with 19 bases separating them. The CDR3 reads CASSPRPPIDHEQYF. The CDR3 DNA reads TGCGCCAGCAGCCCAAGACCGCCAATAGACCACGAGCAGTACTTC.

Concerning this clonotype itself: A read error may account for a junction end that differs from germline. The chain joins TRBV28 to TRBJ1-2; unclear D gene. Per the germline V gene, CDR1 is MDHEN and CDR2 is SYDVKM. There are 13 residues in the CDR3. CDR3 DNA: TGTTCCAGCAGTCAGCGGGGTAACTATGGCTACACCTTC. It is translated as CSSSQRGNYGYTF.

The V call is TRBV4-1, the J call TRBJ2-3; D is undetermined. V lost 7 bases, J lost 4 bases, and 15 bases lay in between. The CDR3 has 14 amino acids. Germline CDR1 is MGHRA and CDR2 is YSYEKL. The CDR3 sequence is CASKTAQAADTQYF. The CDR3 DNA sequence: TGCGCCAGCAAAACGGCCCAGGCAGCAGATACGCAGTATTTT.

In its sample, this clonotype was seen many times. The chain uses TRBV2 and TRBJ1-6; D not resolved. Germline values: CDR1 SNHLY, CDR2 FYNNEI. Trimming shortened V by 3 bases and J by 10 bases, and 13 bases separated the two germline ends. CDR3 length: 14 residues. CDR3 protein: CASSDEGLNSPLHF. The CDR3 DNA is TGTGCCAGCAGTGATGAGGGTCTTAACTCACCCCTCCACTTT. The full variable domain, rest sourced from reference TRBV2 and TRBJ1-6, is EPEVTQTPSHQVTQMGQEVILRCVPISNHLYFYWYRQILGQKVEFLVSFYNNEISEKSEIFDDQFSVERPDGSNFTLKIRSTKLEDSAMYFCASSDEGLNSPLHFGNGTRLTVT.

Points on this clonotype: A far bigger clonotype differs at one base, so this is likely a read error. The CDR3 DNA reads TGCGCCAGCGGCCCCGGGGCTTACAATGAGCAGTTCTTC. Protein product: CASGPGAYNEQFF. The chain employs TRBV4-3 and TRBJ2-1; either TRBD1 or TRBD2 may fit D (5 bases each). V was trimmed by 8 bases and J by 4 bases, leaving 12 bases between them. Germline V lookup: CDR1 LGHNA, CDR2 YSLEER. This CDR3 comprises 13 residues.

This clonotype has at least ten counts. The genes are TRBV7-9 and TRBJ2-1; 7 bases match TRBD2. CDR3 length: 15 residues. CDR1 and CDR2 (germline): SEHNR, FQNEAQ (reference sequence). Trimming took 5 bases from V and 6 from J; bases not matched to a gene: 10. The CDR3 coding sequence is TGTGCCAGCAGCCTACGTAGCGGGCTGGGCAATGAGCAGTTCTTC. This sequence encodes CASSLRSGLGNEQFF. The variable domain in full, with the rest retrieved from reference TRBV7-9 and TRBJ2-1, is DTGVSQNPRHKITKRGQNVTFRCDPISEHNRLYWYRQTLGQGPEFLTYFQNEAQLEKSRLLSDRFSAERPKGSFSTLEIQRTEQGDSAMYLCASSLRSGLGNEQFFGPGTRLTVL.

This clonotype showed up many times. The chain has TRBV10-3 and TRBJ2-5; D is undetermined. The germline V gene encodes CDR1 ENHRY and CDR2 SYGVKD. The CDR3 runs to 12 residues. Deletions cut 4 bases from V and 5 bases from J, with 8 bases between. The CDR3 coding sequence is TGTGCCATCAGTGGTGTAGGGGAGACCCAGTACTTC. This codes for CAISGVGETQYF.

This clonotype was seen many times. J is TRBJ2-1 and V is TRBV27, with 7 bases matching TRBD1. V gave up 6 bases and J gave up 6 bases; unmatched junction bases: 5. The CDR3 consists of 13 residues. CDR1 is MNHEY, CDR2 SMNVEV, per germline (reference sequence). Written as DNA, the CDR3 is TGTGCCAGCAGCTGGGCAGGGGGCAATGAGCAGTTCTTC. Protein sequence: CASSWAGGNEQFF.

The V gene is TRBV20-1, the J gene TRBJ2-7; maybe TRBD1 (6 bases). The length of the CDR3 is 15 residues. The V end lost 0 bases, the J end lost 2 bases, and 14 bases lay between the germline ends. Germline CDR1 DFQATT, CDR2 SNEGSKA (reference sequence). The CDR3 DNA reads TGCAGTGCTAGAGAGGGGTCAGGGGCTACCTACGAGCAGTACTTC. It codes for CSAREGSGATYEQYF.

The V and J genes are TRBV5-1 and TRBJ2-3; 7 bases line up with TRBD1. Germline V gene sequence: CDR1 SGHRS, CDR2 YFSETQ. This CDR3 spans 16 amino acids. With 5 bases clipped from V and 6 bases from J, the junction kept 15 bases outside the gene matches. CDR3 region: CASSIGTDQRWDTQYF. CDR3 DNA: TGCGCCAGCAGTATAGGGACAGACCAAAGGTGGGATACGCAGTATTTT.

This clonotype has at least ten counts. The rearrangement uses TRBV27 and TRBJ2-2, with D hard to call. Trimming left V 5 bases short and J 5 bases short, with 12 bases between. The CDR3 runs 14 residues. Germline CDR1 reads MNHEY; CDR2 reads SMNVEV (reference sequence). CDR3 sequence reads: CASSPPNPTGELFF. The CDR3 DNA follows: TGTGCCAGCAGTCCCCCAAACCCTACCGGGGAGCTGTTTTTT.

This clonotype was observed a few times. The chain joins TRBV20-1 to TRBJ2-7; D not resolved. V lost 0 bases and J lost 4, with 25 bases in between. Germline V gives CDR1 DFQATT, CDR2 SNEGSKA (reference sequence). The CDR3 runs 18 residues. The CDR3 sequence: CSARDRSGQPRMKYEQYF. CDR3 sequence (DNA): TGCAGTGCTAGAGATAGATCCGGTCAGCCCAGGATGAAATACGAGCAGTACTTC.

J is TRBJ2-5 and V is TRBV7-9, with a weak D call TRBD1 (6 bases). CDR1 is SEHNR, CDR2 FQNEAQ, per germline (reference sequence). With 4 bases removed from V and 0 bases from J, the gap between germline ends came to 15 bases. The CDR3 runs 16 residues. CDR3 sequence reads: CASSSGQPKYQETQYF. In DNA, the CDR3 is TGTGCCAGCAGCTCCGGACAGCCGAAATACCAAGAGACCCAGTACTTC.